These 2 T cell receptor beta chains originate from one sample sequenced in a study of T cells expressing NK-cell markers. Reanalyzing the 5' RACE reads, TCRdb keeps one entry per CDR3 protein, without DNA. The listing records fewer than 400,000 distinct CDR3 sequences. Sequenced input: blood T cells: a sorted CD56 or NKG2C T cell subset, CD4+ or CD8+ T cells, or bulk PBMC T cells (not recorded which). These receptors were collected from a man aged 18-70 years in good health.

The J gene is TRBJ2-1, the V gene TRBV24-1. The germline V gene encodes CDR1 KGHDR and CDR2 SFDVKD. The CDR3 has 12 amino acids. The CDR3: CATSGLGLEQFF.

J is TRBJ2-1 and V is TRBV25-1; the D call of TRBD1 rests on TCRdb alone, since no DNA is present to check it. Germline CDR1 MGHDK, CDR2 SYGVNS. This CDR3 has 15 amino acids. The CDR3 reads CASSPGQGAGNEQFF.